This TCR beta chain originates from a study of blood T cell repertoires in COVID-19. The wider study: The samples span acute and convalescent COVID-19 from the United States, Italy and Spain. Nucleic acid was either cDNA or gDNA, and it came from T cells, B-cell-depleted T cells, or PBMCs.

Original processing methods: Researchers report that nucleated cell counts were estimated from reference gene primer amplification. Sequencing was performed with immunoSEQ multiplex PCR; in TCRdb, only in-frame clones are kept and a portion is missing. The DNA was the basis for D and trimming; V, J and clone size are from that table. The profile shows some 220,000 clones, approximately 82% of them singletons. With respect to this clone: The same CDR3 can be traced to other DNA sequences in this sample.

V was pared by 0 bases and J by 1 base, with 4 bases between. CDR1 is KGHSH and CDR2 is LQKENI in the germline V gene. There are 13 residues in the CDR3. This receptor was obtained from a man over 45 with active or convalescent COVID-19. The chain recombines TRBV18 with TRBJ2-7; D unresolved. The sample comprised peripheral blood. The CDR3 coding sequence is TGTGCCAGCTCACCACCGTCGTCCTACGAGCAGTACTTC. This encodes CASSPPSSYEQYF. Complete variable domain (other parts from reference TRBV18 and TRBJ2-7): NAGVMQNPRHLVRRRGQEARLRCSPMKGHSHVYWYRQLPEEGLKFMVYLQKENIIDESGMPKERFSAEFPKEGPSILRIQQVVRGDSAAYFCASSPPSSYEQYFGPGTRLTVT.